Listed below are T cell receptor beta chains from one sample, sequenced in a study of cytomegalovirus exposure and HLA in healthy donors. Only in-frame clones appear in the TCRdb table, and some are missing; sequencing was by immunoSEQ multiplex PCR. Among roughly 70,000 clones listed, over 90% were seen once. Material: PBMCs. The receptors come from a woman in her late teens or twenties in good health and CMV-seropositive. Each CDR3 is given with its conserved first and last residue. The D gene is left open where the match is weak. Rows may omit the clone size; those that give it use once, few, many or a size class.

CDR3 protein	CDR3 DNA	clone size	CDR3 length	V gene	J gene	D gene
CASRKGLADSYTQYF	TGTGCCAGCAGAAAGGGACTAGCGGATTCGTATACGCAGTATTTT	-	15	TRBV5-6	TRBJ2-3	TRBD2
CSVEASGTTSYEQYF	TGCAGCGTTGAAGCTTCCGGGACAACCTCCTACGAGCAGTACTTC	-	15	TRBV29-1	TRBJ2-7	-
CAWSQGAIPGANVLTF	TGTGCCTGGAGCCAGGGGGCAATCCCTGGGGCCAACGTCCTGACTTTC	-	16	TRBV30	TRBJ2-6	TRBD1
CASSLEASTYNEQFF	TGCGCCAGCAGCTTGGAAGCTAGCACCTACAATGAGCAGTTCTTC	-	15	TRBV5-1	TRBJ2-1	-
CASSRMRFTGQGGEQYF	TGCGCCAGCAGCCGGATGCGCTTCACGGGACAGGGTGGAGAGCAGTACTTC	-	17	TRBV5-1	TRBJ2-7	TRBD1
CASYQAGGGEQYF	TGTGCCAGCTACCAGGCGGGAGGTGGGGAGCAGTACTTC	once	13	TRBV6-5	TRBJ2-7	TRBD2
CASSLAGTQSYEQYF	TGTGCCAGCAGCTTAGCCGGGACACAGAGTTACGAGCAGTACTTC	-	15	TRBV5-6	TRBJ2-7	-
CASSPRTVWEAFF	TGTGCCAGCAGCCCAAGGACTGTTTGGGAAGCTTTCTTT	once	13	TRBV7-2	TRBJ1-1	-
CATRSPASGSNEQYF	TGTGCCACCCGCTCTCCGGCTAGCGGGAGCAACGAGCAGTACTTC	once	15	TRBV10-3	TRBJ2-7	TRBD2
CASFSGGGSLTYEQYF	TGTGCCAGCTTTTCGGGGGGCGGGAGCCTTACCTACGAGCAGTACTTC	-	16	TRBV18	TRBJ2-7	-
CASSHSGTGGYNEQFF	TGTGCCAGCAGCCACTCCGGGACAGGGGGCTACAATGAGCAGTTCTTC	once	16	TRBV13	TRBJ2-1	TRBD1
CASSHTGQEFF	TGTGCCAGCAGCCACACAGGGCAAGAGTTCTTC	-	11	TRBV5-6	TRBJ2-1	-
CASSLVVTGAGNTIYF	TGTGCCAGCAGCTTGGTGGTGACAGGGGCTGGAAACACCATATATTTT	once	16	TRBV5-6	TRBJ1-3	TRBD1
CASSFPIQGAGAASTDTQYF	TGTGCCAGCAGCTTTCCGATACAGGGGGCAGGAGCGGCTAGCACAGATACGCAGTATTTT	-	20	TRBV7-6	TRBJ2-3	TRBD1
CASRMTGESGEQYF	TGTGCCAGCAGAATGACAGGGGAGTCAGGCGAGCAGTACTTC	-	14	TRBV28	TRBJ2-7	TRBD1
CASSPWREGNNEQFF	TGTGCCAGCAGCCCGTGGCGGGAGGGCAACAATGAGCAGTTCTTC	-	15	TRBV4-2	TRBJ2-1	TRBD2
CASSLAHRAGTNDYGYTF	TGCGCCAGCAGCTTGGCCCATCGGGCAGGGACAAACGACTATGGCTACACCTTC	-	18	TRBV5-1	TRBJ1-2	-
CASSWERESFEQFF	TGTGCCAGCAGCTGGGAGCGGGAGAGTTTTGAGCAGTTCTTC	-	14	TRBV7-8	TRBJ2-1	TRBD2
CASRPPGQGSEQYF	TGCGCCAGCAGGCCCCCGGGACAGGGGTCCGAGCAGTACTTC	few	14	TRBV10-2	TRBJ2-7	TRBD1
CASSESQTGRGSNQPQHF	TGCGCCAGCAGTGAGTCCCAGACAGGGCGTGGAAGCAATCAGCCCCAGCATTTT	-	18	TRBV10-2	TRBJ1-5	TRBD1
CASSRTGGAGANVLTF	TGTGCCAGCTCACGAACAGGGGGCGCTGGGGCCAACGTCCTGACTTTC	-	16	TRBV18	TRBJ2-6	TRBD1
CSVLSRQGDGRNIQYF	TGCAGCGTCCTAAGTCGACAGGGGGACGGTCGAAACATTCAGTACTTC	-	16	TRBV29-1	TRBJ2-4	TRBD1
CASRDRALIGYTF	TGTGCCAGTAGAGACAGGGCGTTAATTGGCTACACCTTC	-	13	TRBV19	TRBJ1-2	TRBD1
CASSPRVAGGNEQFF	TGTGCCAGCAGTCCCCGAGTAGCGGGAGGTAATGAGCAGTTCTTC	-	15	TRBV2	TRBJ2-1	TRBD2
CASSLGSMGRFF	TGTGCCAGCAGCTTAGGATCGATGGGGCGGTTCTTC	-	12	TRBV11-2	TRBJ2-1	-
CASSFRGTTGELFF	TGTGCCAGCAGCTTCCGGGGGACGACCGGGGAGCTGTTTTTT	-	14	TRBV11-2	TRBJ2-2	-
CSAPDMAGYTF	TGCAGTGCTCCGGACATGGCTGGCTACACCTTC	-	11	TRBV20-1	TRBJ1-2	-
CASSPRTNTDTQYF	TGTGCCAGCAGCCCTCGGACTAACACAGATACGCAGTATTTT	-	14	TRBV13	TRBJ2-3	-
CASSFGSSYEQYF	TGTGCCAGCAGCTTCGGGAGCTCCTACGAGCAGTACTTC	-	13	TRBV13	TRBJ2-7	-
CASSTDQGSNEQFF	TGTGCCAGTAGTACGGACCAGGGGTCCAATGAGCAGTTCTTC	-	14	TRBV19	TRBJ2-1	-
CAISVQGAKYTEAFF	TGTGCCATCAGTGTCCAGGGGGCGAAATACACTGAAGCTTTCTTT	-	15	TRBV10-3	TRBJ1-1	TRBD1
CASKGQRGQPQHF	TGTGCCAGCAAGGGGCAGCGGGGTCAGCCCCAGCATTTT	-	13	TRBV2	TRBJ1-5	-
CASSYTGGTSGGELFF	TGTGCCAGCAGCTATACCGGGGGGACGTCGGGCGGGGAGCTGTTTTTT	-	16	TRBV7-3	TRBJ2-2	TRBD2
CASSERQGNSPLHF	TGTGCCAGCAGTGAAAGACAGGGCAATTCACCCCTCCACTTT	-	14	TRBV6-1	TRBJ1-6	TRBD1
CASSLASGSRTDTQYF	TGTGCCAGCAGCTTAGCATCCGGGTCTAGGACAGATACGCAGTATTTT	few	16	TRBV7-8	TRBJ2-3	-
CASQVTAQVDQPQHF	TGTGCCAGCCAAGTCACAGCTCAGGTGGATCAGCCCCAGCATTTT	-	15	TRBV19	TRBJ1-5	-
CASSHTEMNTEAFF	TGTGCCAGCAGCCATACAGAGATGAACACTGAAGCTTTCTTT	-	14	TRBV7-2	TRBJ1-1	-
CASSYGYRVDNEQFF	TGTGCCAGCAGTTACGGATACAGGGTGGACAATGAGCAGTTCTTC	-	15	TRBV6-5	TRBJ2-1	-
CASSPGGGSYNEQFF	TGTGCCAGCAGCCCCGGGGGGGGCTCCTACAATGAGCAGTTCTTC	-	15	TRBV7-3	TRBJ2-1	TRBD2
CASSLGYGHSEKLFF	TGTGCCAGCAGTCTTGGTTACGGACACTCTGAAAAACTGTTTTTT	-	15	TRBV7-9	TRBJ1-4	-
CASSYLLAGVPNEQFF	TGTGCCAGCAGCTACCTACTAGCGGGAGTACCCAATGAGCAGTTCTTC	-	16	TRBV6-6	TRBJ2-1	TRBD2
CASSVGTSGRAGPNIQYF	TGTGCCAGCAGTGTTGGGACTAGCGGGAGGGCGGGGCCAAACATTCAGTACTTC	-	18	TRBV6-1	TRBJ2-4	TRBD2
CASSLTAGRTDTQYF	TGTGCCAGCAGCTTAACAGCGGGACGCACAGATACGCAGTATTTT	-	15	TRBV7-9	TRBJ2-3	TRBD2
CASSVEGREADTQYF	TGTGCCAGCAGCGTAGAGGGAAGGGAGGCAGATACGCAGTATTTT	-	15	TRBV9	TRBJ2-3	-
CASSPPWREQYF	TGTGCCAGCAGCCCCCCCTGGAGGGAGCAGTACTTC	-	12	TRBV7-2	TRBJ2-7	-
CASSELGLAGEGVGELFF	TGTGCCAGCAGTGAATTAGGACTAGCGGGAGAAGGAGTCGGGGAGCTGTTTTTT	-	18	TRBV25-1	TRBJ2-2	TRBD2
CATSRDRPMGGRAIQETQYF	TGTGCCACCAGCAGAGATCGACCGATGGGCGGGAGGGCCATTCAAGAGACCCAGTACTTC	-	20	TRBV15	TRBJ2-5	TRBD2
CASSLTRQGETQYF	TGTGCCAGCAGCTTAACGAGGCAGGGGGAGACCCAGTACTTC	-	14	TRBV7-3	TRBJ2-5	-